The 17 T cell receptor beta chains below all came from one sample that was sequenced in a study of T cells in Graves' hyperthyroidism and ophthalmopathy. Amplified regions were TCR beta CDR3 sequences from RNA transcripts. The HTBI primer set drove a first-round RT-PCR of the TCR CDR3. A single record per CDR3 protein comes from TCRdb applying MiXCR to the multiplex PCR reads. The sample holds some 440,000 distinct CDR3 sequences, 15% to 19% seen once. Material for sequencing was blood. These receptors all stem from a young woman with Graves' hyperthyroidism.

This chain links TRBV19 with TRBJ2-1; 10 bases fit TRBD2. With 6 bases clipped from V and 0 bases from J, the junction kept 5 bases outside the gene matches. CDR3 length: 16 residues. Germline CDR1 and CDR2: LNHDA and SQIVND (reference sequence). CDR3 in amino acids: CASSRLAGFSYNEQFF. The CDR3 nucleotides read TGTGCCAGTAGCCGACTAGCGGGCTTCTCCTACAATGAGCAGTTCTTC.

This clonotype was observed at least ten times. V and J are TRBV7-9 and TRBJ2-7; a possible D gene is TRBD1 (6 bases). The germline gives CDR1 SEHNR, CDR2 FQNEAQ (reference sequence). The CDR3 extends over 13 amino acids. V lost 3 bases and J lost 2, with 8 bases in between. The CDR3 DNA sequence: TGTGCCAGCAGCTTTAACAGGGCCTACGAGCAGTACTTC. This sequence encodes CASSFNRAYEQYF. The variable domain in full, completed from reference TRBV7-9 and TRBJ2-7, reads DTGVSQNPRHKITKRGQNVTFRCDPISEHNRLYWYRQTLGQGPEFLTYFQNEAQLEKSRLLSDRFSAERPKGSFSTLEIQRTEQGDSAMYLCASSFNRAYEQYFGPGTRLTVT.

This sequence joins TRBV7-8 and TRBJ1-4; a possible D gene is TRBD1 (6 bases). Trimming removed 7 bases at V and 3 bases at J, with 15 bases between. CDR1 and CDR2 from the germline V gene are SGHVS and FQNEAQ. The CDR3 runs 15 residues. CDR3 in amino acids: CASTPSRGPNEKLFF. In DNA form, the CDR3 reads TGTGCCAGCACCCCTAGCCGGGGGCCTAATGAAAAACTGTTTTTT. The full variable domain, in which reference TRBV7-8 and TRBJ1-4 provide the parts outside the CDR3, is GAGVSQSPRYKVAKRGQDVALRCDPISGHVSLFWYQQALGQGPEFLTYFQNEAQLDKSGLPSDRFFAERPEGSVSTLKIQRTQQEDSAVYLCASTPSRGPNEKLFFGSGTQLSVL.

V usage is TRBV4-1 and J usage is TRBJ1-1; the D is unclear. The CDR3 is 16 amino acids. Trimming left V 1 base short and J 1 base short, with 13 bases between. CDR1 MGHRA and CDR2 YSYEKL come from the germline V gene. CDR3 sequence: CASSQGRVVGNTEAFF. CDR3 sequence (DNA): TGCGCCAGCAGCCAAGGTCGCGTCGTTGGGAACACTGAAGCTTTCTTT.

The chain combines TRBV20-1 with TRBJ1-5; D gene uncertain. Per germline, CDR1 DFQATT and CDR2 SNEGSKA (reference sequence). The CDR3 loop spans 13 amino acids. V lost 6 bases and J lost 0, with 9 bases in between. The CDR3 here is CSAGGLSNQPQHF. As DNA, the CDR3 is TGCAGTGCCGGCGGTCTTAGCAATCAGCCCCAGCATTTT.

This clonotype was detected ten times or more. The genes are TRBV7-2 and TRBJ1-1; D remains ambiguous. CDR1 SGHTA and CDR2 FQGNSA come from the germline V gene. The CDR3 is made up of 14 amino acids. V lost 3 bases and J 1 base, leaving 9 bases between the germline ends. CDR3 nucleotides: TGTGCCAGCAGCTTGAGGGCAAAGAACACTGAAGCTTTCTTT. Its translation: CASSLRAKNTEAFF.

This clonotype was found a few times. The rearrangement joins TRBV4-1 to TRBJ1-5, with D hard to call. Trimming pared 0 bases from V and 4 bases from J, leaving 7 bases between. The CDR3 is 14 residues long. CDR1 and CDR2 (germline): MGHRA, YSYEKL. CDR3 residues: CASSQDSPNQPQHF. The CDR3 DNA reads TGCGCCAGCAGCCAAGATTCCCCGAATCAGCCCCAGCATTTT.

The chain links TRBV15 to TRBJ1-2; unclear D gene. Trimming took 0 bases from V and 4 from J, leaving 9 bases between them. CDR3 length: 14 amino acids. Germline CDR1 and CDR2: LNHNV and YYDKDF (reference sequence). The CDR3 is CATSRDFGLYGYTF. CDR3 sequence (DNA): TGTGCCACCAGCAGAGATTTTGGACTCTATGGCTACACCTTC.

The V gene is TRBV5-6, the J gene TRBJ1-3; D is unclear. CDR1 is SGHDT and CDR2 is YYEEEE in the germline V gene. This CDR3 is built from 14 residues. V dropped 4 bases and J dropped 5 bases, with 13 bases sitting between them. The CDR3 loop is CASSRKDARNTIYF. In nucleotides, the CDR3 is TGTGCCAGCAGCCGAAAGGACGCGAGAAACACCATATATTTT.

This rearrangement joins TRBV5-1 to TRBJ2-2; 7 bases align to TRBD2. CDR3 length: 15 amino acids. Losses at the gene ends were 4 bases for V and 1 base for J; bases not matched to a gene: 4. In germline, CDR1 is SGHRS, CDR2 YFSETQ. This CDR3 reads CASSKRDGNTGELFF. CDR3 sequence (DNA): TGCGCCAGCAGCAAGCGGGACGGGAACACCGGGGAGCTGTTTTTT.

V and J are TRBV24-1 and TRBJ2-2, with D maybe TRBD2 (6 bases). The length of the CDR3 is 13 residues. Germline V gives CDR1 KGHDR, CDR2 SFDVKD. Trimming cost V 5 bases and J 5 bases, with 8 bases left between them. In nucleotides, the CDR3 is TGTGCCACCAGTGCAGGGAGGACCGGGGAGCTGTTTTTT. It yields the protein CATSAGRTGELFF.

Many counts were recorded for this clonotype. The chain joins TRBV28 to TRBJ2-5; TRBD1 might be the D (5 bases). Trimming removed 6 bases from V and 4 bases from J, with 9 bases in between. The CDR3 contains 12 residues. Germline V gives CDR1 MDHEN, CDR2 SYDVKM. CDR3: CASSTDRETQYF. The DNA for the CDR3 is TGTGCCAGCAGCACCGACAGAGAGACCCAGTACTTC.

A few counts support this clonotype. The chain joins TRBV24-1 to TRBJ1-2; D is uncertain. The CDR3 consists of 13 residues. Trimming removed 3 bases at V and 2 bases at J, with 6 bases between. Germline loops: CDR1 KGHDR, CDR2 SFDVKD. CDR3 DNA sequence: TGTGCCACCAGTGATCATCCAAACTATGGCTACACCTTC. Protein product: CATSDHPNYGYTF.

The chain carries TRBV4-1 and TRBJ2-1; TRBD1 matches 8 bases. CDR1 is MGHRA and CDR2 is YSYEKL in the germline V gene. Trimming at V came to 3 bases and at J to 8 bases, leaving 15 bases not matched to a gene. The CDR3 has 17 residues. CDR3 in amino acids: CASSHPRQGPQSHEQFF. The CDR3 DNA is TGCGCCAGCAGCCACCCCAGACAGGGGCCCCAGTCCCATGAGCAGTTCTTC.

This clonotype occurred a few times. The chain uses TRBV27 and TRBJ1-6; D gene ambiguous. Deletions cut 6 bases from V and 2 bases from J, with 8 bases between. CDR3 length equals 14 residues. In germline, CDR1 is MNHEY, CDR2 SMNVEV (reference sequence). CDR3 protein: CASRQSPYNSPLHF. CDR3 DNA sequence: TGTGCCAGCAGGCAATCGCCCTATAATTCACCCCTCCACTTT.

This clonotype appeared many times. V is TRBV2 and J is TRBJ1-1; D might be TRBD1 (5 bases). Trimming took 6 bases from V and 0 from J, leaving 14 bases between them. Germline values: CDR1 SNHLY, CDR2 FYNNEI. CDR3 length: 15 residues. The DNA of the CDR3 is TGTGCCAGCAGCCGGTGGGGCAGTTTGAACACTGAAGCTTTCTTT. It yields the protein CASSRWGSLNTEAFF.

This clonotype occurred many times. The chain is built from TRBV10-3 and TRBJ2-1; D tentatively reads TRBD1 or TRBD2 (5 bases each). The CDR3 sequence is 18 residues long. Between the trimmed V and J ends, which lost 0 bases and 0 bases, there was a span of 15 bases. Germline CDR1 reads ENHRY; CDR2 reads SYGVKD. In DNA, the CDR3 is TGTGCCATCAGTGAGTCTTCTCTGGGGGTGAGCTCCTACAATGAGCAGTTCTTC. This encodes CAISESSLGVSSYNEQFF.